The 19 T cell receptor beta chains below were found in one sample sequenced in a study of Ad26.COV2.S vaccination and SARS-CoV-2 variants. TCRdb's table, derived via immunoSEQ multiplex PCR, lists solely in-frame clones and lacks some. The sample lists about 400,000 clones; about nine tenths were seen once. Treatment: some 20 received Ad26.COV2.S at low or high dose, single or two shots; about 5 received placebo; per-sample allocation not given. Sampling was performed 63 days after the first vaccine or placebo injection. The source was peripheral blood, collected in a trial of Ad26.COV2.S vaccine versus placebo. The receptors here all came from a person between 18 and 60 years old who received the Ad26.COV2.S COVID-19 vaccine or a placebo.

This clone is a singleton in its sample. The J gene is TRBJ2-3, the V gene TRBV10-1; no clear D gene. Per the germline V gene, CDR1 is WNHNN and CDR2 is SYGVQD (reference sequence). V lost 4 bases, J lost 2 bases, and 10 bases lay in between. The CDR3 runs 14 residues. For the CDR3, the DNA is TGCGCCAGCAGTGCGGTACTTTCCACAGATACGCAGTATTTT. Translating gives CASSAVLSTDTQYF.

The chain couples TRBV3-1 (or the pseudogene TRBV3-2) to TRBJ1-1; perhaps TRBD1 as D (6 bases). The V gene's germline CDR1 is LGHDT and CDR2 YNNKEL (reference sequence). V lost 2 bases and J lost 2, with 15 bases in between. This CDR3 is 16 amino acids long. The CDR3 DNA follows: TGTGCCAGCAGCCAAAAGGCCGGGACACTAAACACTGAAGCTTTCTTT. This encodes CASSQKAGTLNTEAFF.

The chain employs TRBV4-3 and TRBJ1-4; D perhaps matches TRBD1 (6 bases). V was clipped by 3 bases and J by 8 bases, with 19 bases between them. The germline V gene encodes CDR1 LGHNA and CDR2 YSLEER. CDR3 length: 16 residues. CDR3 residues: CASSQNQGRTGEKLFF. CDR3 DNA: TGCGCCAGCAGCCAGAATCAGGGGCGAACAGGAGAAAAACTGTTTTTT.

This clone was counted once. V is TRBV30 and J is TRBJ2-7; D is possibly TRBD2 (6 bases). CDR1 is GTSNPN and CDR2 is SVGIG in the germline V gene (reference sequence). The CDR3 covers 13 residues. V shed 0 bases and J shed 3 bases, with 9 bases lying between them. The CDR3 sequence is CAWSVHGSYEQYF. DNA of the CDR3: TGTGCCTGGAGTGTACACGGGAGCTACGAGCAGTACTTC.

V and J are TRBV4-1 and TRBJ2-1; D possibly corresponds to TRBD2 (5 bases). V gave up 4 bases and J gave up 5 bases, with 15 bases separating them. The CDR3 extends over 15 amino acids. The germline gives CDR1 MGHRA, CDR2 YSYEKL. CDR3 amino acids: CASSPIPGYNNEQFF. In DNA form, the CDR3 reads TGCGCCAGCAGCCCCATCCCGGGGTATAACAATGAGCAGTTCTTC.

CDR3 amino acids: CASSPQGGEQYF. In DNA, the CDR3 is TGTGCCAGCAGTCCACAGGGGGGCGAGCAGTACTTC. The chain combines TRBV11-2 with TRBJ2-7; 8 positions agree with TRBD1. The V gene's germline CDR1 is SGHAT and CDR2 FQNNGV. The length of the CDR3 is 12 residues. V gave up 6 bases and J gave up 6 bases; unmatched junction bases: 4.

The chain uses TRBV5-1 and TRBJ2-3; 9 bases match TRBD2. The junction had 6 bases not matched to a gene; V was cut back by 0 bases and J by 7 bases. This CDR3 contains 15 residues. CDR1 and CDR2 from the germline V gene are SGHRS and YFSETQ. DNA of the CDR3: TGCGCCAGCAGCTTGGCTAGCGGGACCGGGAATACGCAGTATTTT. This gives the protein CASSLASGTGNTQYF.

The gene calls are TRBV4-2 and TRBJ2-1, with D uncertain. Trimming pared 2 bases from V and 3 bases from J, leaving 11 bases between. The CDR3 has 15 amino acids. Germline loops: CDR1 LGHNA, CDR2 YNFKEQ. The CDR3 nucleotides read TGTGCCAGCAGCCAACTCGGACCACTCTACAATGAGCAGTTCTTC. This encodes CASSQLGPLYNEQFF.

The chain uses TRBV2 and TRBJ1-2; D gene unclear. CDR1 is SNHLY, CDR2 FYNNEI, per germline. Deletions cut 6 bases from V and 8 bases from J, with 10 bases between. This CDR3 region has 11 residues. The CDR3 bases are TGTGCCAGCAGGTACAAAGAGGGCTACACCTTC. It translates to CASRYKEGYTF. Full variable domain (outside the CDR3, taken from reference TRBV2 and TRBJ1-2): EPEVTQTPSHQVTQMGQEVILRCVPISNHLYFYWYRQILGQKVEFLVSFYNNEISEKSEIFDDQFSVERPDGSNFTLKIRSTKLEDSAMYFCASRYKEGYTFGSGTRLTVV.

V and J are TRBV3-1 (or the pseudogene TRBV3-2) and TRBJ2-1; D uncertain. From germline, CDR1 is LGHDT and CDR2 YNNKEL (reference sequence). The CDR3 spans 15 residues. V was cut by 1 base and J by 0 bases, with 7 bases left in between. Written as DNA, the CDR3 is TGTGCCAGCAGCCAAGGAAAGCTCTCCTACAATGAGCAGTTCTTC. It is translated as CASSQGKLSYNEQFF.

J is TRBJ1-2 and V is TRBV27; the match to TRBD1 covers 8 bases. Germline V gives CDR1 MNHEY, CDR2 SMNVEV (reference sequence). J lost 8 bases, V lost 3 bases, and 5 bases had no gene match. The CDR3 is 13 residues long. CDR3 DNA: TGTGCCAGCAGTTTCGACAGGGGAGGCGGCTACACCTTC. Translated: CASSFDRGGGYTF.

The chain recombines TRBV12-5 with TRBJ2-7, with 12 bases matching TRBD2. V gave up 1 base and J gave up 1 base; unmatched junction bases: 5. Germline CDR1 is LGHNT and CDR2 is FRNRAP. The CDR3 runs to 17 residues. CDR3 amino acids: CASGLGTSGIRSYEQYF. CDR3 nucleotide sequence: TGTGCTAGTGGTTTGGGGACTAGCGGGATTCGTTCCTACGAGCAGTACTTC. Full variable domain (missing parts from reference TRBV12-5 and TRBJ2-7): DARVTQTPRHKVTEMGQEVTMRCQPILGHNTVFWYRQTMMQGLELLAYFRNRAPLDDSGMPKDRFSAEMPDATLATLKIQPSEPRDSAVYFCASGLGTSGIRSYEQYFGPGTRLTVT.

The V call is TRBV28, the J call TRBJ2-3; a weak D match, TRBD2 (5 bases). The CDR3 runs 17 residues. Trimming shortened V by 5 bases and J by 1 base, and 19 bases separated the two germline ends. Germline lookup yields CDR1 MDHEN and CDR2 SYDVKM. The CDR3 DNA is TGTGCCAGCAGTGCGTCACTTTGGGGAGTGGGCACAGATACGCAGTATTTT. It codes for CASSASLWGVGTDTQYF.

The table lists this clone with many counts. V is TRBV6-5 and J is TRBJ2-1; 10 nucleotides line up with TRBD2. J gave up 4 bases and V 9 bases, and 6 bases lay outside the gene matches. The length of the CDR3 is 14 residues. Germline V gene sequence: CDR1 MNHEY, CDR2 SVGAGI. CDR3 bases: TGTGCCAGTGCTCTAGCGGGAGAGTACAATGAGCAGTTCTTC. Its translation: CASALAGEYNEQFF.

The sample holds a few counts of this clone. CDR3 in amino acids: CSVNRVPNTEAFF. DNA for the CDR3: TGCAGCGTCAACAGGGTCCCTAACACTGAAGCTTTCTTT. This sequence joins TRBV29-1 and TRBJ1-1, with D tentatively TRBD1 (6 bases). CDR3 length: 13 residues. Germline lookup yields CDR1 SQVTM and CDR2 ANQGSEA. The V end was cut by 6 bases, the J end by 2 bases, with 13 bases between.

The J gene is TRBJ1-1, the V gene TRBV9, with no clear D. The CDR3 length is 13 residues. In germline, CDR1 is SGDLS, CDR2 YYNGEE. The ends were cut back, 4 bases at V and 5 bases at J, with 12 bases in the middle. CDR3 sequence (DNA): TGTGCCAGCAGCACATTAGGGAGTACTGAAGCTTTCTTT. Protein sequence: CASSTLGSTEAFF.

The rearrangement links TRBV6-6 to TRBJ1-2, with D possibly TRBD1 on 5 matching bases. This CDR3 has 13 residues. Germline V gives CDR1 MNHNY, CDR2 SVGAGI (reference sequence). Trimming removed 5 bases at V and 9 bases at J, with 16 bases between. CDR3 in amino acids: CASSTTATQSYTF. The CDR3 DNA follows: TGTGCCAGCAGTACGACAGCAACCCAGAGCTACACCTTC.

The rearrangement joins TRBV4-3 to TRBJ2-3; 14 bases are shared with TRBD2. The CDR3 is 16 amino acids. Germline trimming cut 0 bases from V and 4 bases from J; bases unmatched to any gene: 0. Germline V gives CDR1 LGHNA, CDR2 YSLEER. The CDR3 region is CASSQEGLAGADTQYF. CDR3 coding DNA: TGCGCCAGCAGCCAAGAGGGACTAGCGGGAGCAGATACGCAGTATTTT.

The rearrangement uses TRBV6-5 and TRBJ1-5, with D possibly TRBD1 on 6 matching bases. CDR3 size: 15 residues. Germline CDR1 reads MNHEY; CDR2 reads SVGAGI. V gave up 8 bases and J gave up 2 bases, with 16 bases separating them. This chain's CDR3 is CASASAKGGNQPQHF. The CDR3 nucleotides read TGTGCCAGCGCATCTGCGAAGGGGGGCAATCAGCCCCAGCATTTT.